A single sample gave rise to the 17 T cell receptor beta chains below, sequenced in a study of T cell responses to AZD1222 COVID-19 vaccine. The table came from immunoSEQ multiplex PCR; TCRdb's copy has only in-frame clones and leaves some out. The sample holds 60,000 to 95,000 clones, around 90% seen once. This specimen consisted of peripheral blood, obtained 28 days after the second AZD1222 dose. The receptors derive from an adult who received the AZD1222 COVID-19 vaccine.

The chain links TRBV30 to TRBJ1-6; D might be TRBD1 (5 bases). V was cut by 4 bases and J by 10 bases, with 17 bases left in between. The V gene's germline CDR1 is GTSNPN and CDR2 SVGIG (reference sequence). This CDR3 contains 14 residues. The CDR3 bases are TGTGCCTGGACTACGGGACTGGAGGGCTCACCCCTCCACTTT. This gives the protein CAWTTGLEGSPLHF. The full variable domain, completed using reference TRBV30 and TRBJ1-6, is SQTIHQWPATLVQPVGSPLSLECTVEGTSNPNLYWYRQAAGRGLQLLFYSVGIGQISSEVPQNLSASRPQDRQFILSSKKLLLSDSGFYLCAWTTGLEGSPLHFGNGTRLTVT.

This clone was counted a single time. This chain links TRBV19 with TRBJ1-5; TRBD1 aligns across 12 bases. J gave up 9 bases and V 3 bases, and 9 bases lay outside the gene matches. This CDR3 is 16 amino acids long. Germline CDR1 is LNHDA and CDR2 is SQIVND (reference sequence). CDR3 protein: CASSIITGQGAWPQHF. The CDR3 nucleotides read TGTGCCAGTAGTATCATCACGGGACAGGGGGCCTGGCCCCAGCATTTT.

The CDR3, as DNA: TGTGCCAGCAGCTCCTATAGCGGGGGGGCGTCCTACAATGAGCAGTTCTTC. It yields the protein CASSSYSGGASYNEQFF. This chain connects TRBV11-3 to TRBJ2-1; 11 bases align to TRBD2. Trimming at V came to 4 bases and at J to 1 base, leaving 6 bases not matched to a gene. There are 17 residues in the CDR3. Looked up from germline, CDR1 is SGHNT and CDR2 is YENEEA.

This clone was seen a single time. In DNA form, the CDR3 reads TGTGCCAGCAGTGAATGGCAGGGGGCCTACGAGCAGTACTTC. Translating gives CASSEWQGAYEQYF. The chain has TRBV2 and TRBJ2-7, with 7 bases fitting TRBD1. CDR3 length: 14 amino acids. The V gene end was trimmed by 2 bases and the J gene end by 2 bases; junction bases not matched to a gene: 3. Per the germline V gene, CDR1 is SNHLY and CDR2 is FYNNEI. Using reference TRBV2 and TRBJ2-7 for the parts outside the CDR3, the full variable domain is EPEVTQTPSHQVTQMGQEVILRCVPISNHLYFYWYRQILGQKVEFLVSFYNNEISEKSEIFDDQFSVERPDGSNFTLKIRSTKLEDSAMYFCASSEWQGAYEQYFGPGTRLTVT.

The chain employs TRBV2 and TRBJ1-6; 7 bases are shared with TRBD1. The CDR3 runs to 15 residues. Germline V gene data show CDR1 as SNHLY and CDR2 as FYNNEI. V dropped 6 bases and J dropped 8; count of bases not matched to a gene: 10. The CDR3 loop is CASSDYRDSYSPLHF. The CDR3 DNA reads TGTGCCAGCAGCGACTACCGGGACAGTTATTCACCCCTCCACTTT.

This clone was seen only once. The chain recombines TRBV11-2 with TRBJ2-6; unclear D gene. The CDR3 sequence is 18 residues long. Trimming took off 2 bases at V and 0 bases at J, with 14 bases between the two ends. From germline, CDR1 is SGHAT and CDR2 FQNNGV. The CDR3 loop reads CASSLSASRHSGANVLTF. The CDR3 DNA sequence: TGTGCCAGCAGCTTATCGGCCAGCAGACACTCTGGGGCCAACGTCCTGACTTTC. Full variable domain (rest looked up from reference TRBV11-2 and TRBJ2-6): EAGVAQSPRYKIIEKRQSVAFWCNPISGHATLYWYQQILGQGPKLLIQFQNNGVVDDSQLPKDRFSAERLKGVDSTLKIQPAKLEDSAVYLCASSLSASRHSGANVLTFGAGSRLTVL.

The gene calls are TRBV28 and TRBJ1-3, with a tentative D call TRBD1 (6 bases). The CDR3 extends over 15 amino acids. The V end lost 6 bases, the J end lost 8 bases, and 20 bases lay between the germline ends. Per the germline V gene, CDR1 is MDHEN and CDR2 is SYDVKM. The CDR3 is CASSRPGTMGDTIYF. The CDR3 DNA reads TGTGCCAGCAGCCGTCCCGGGACAATGGGCGACACCATATATTTT.

V gene TRBV6-5 combines with J gene TRBJ1-2; D is uncertain. This CDR3 region has 13 residues. The germline CDR1 and CDR2 sequences are MNHEY and SVGAGI. V was clipped by 0 bases and J by 8 bases, with 10 bases between them. CDR3 sequence reads: CASSYSDKGGYTF. The CDR3 bases are TGTGCCAGCAGTTACTCCGACAAGGGAGGCTACACCTTC.

The genes are TRBV5-1 and TRBJ1-1; a possible D gene is TRBD1 (6 bases). The CDR3 spans 14 residues. V lost 6 bases and J 1 base, leaving 13 bases between the germline ends. Germline loops: CDR1 SGHRS, CDR2 YFSETQ. The CDR3, as DNA: TGCGCCAGCATACCAGGGGTTGGGAACACTGAAGCTTTCTTT. Residues: CASIPGVGNTEAFF.

J is TRBJ1-2 and V is TRBV6-1; 7 bases line up with TRBD1. The CDR3 loop spans 15 amino acids. CDR1 is MNHNS and CDR2 is SASEGT in the germline V gene. The J segment lost 3 bases and the V segment lost 2 bases, leaving 6 bases of the junction unmatched. Here the CDR3 DNA reads TGTGCCAGCAGTGAATTTCGACAGGGCGACTATGGCTACACCTTC. This codes for CASSEFRQGDYGYTF.

This clone was seen a few times. The CDR3 DNA reads TGCGCCAGCCGGGAGACAGGGGGCAATGAGCAGTTCTTC. It encodes CASRETGGNEQFF. The genes are TRBV5-1 and TRBJ2-1; TRBD1 aligns across 9 bases. V lost 7 bases and J lost 6; bases outside the gene matches: 5. The germline V gene encodes CDR1 SGHRS and CDR2 YFSETQ. The CDR3 contains 13 residues. Filled out from reference TRBV5-1 and TRBJ2-1, the complete variable domain reads KAGVTQTPRYLIKTRGQQVTLSCSPISGHRSVSWYQQTPGQGLQFLFEYFSETQRNKGNFPGRFSGRQFSNSRSEMNVSTLELGDSALYLCASRETGGNEQFFGPGTRLTVL.

V is TRBV5-6 and J is TRBJ1-5, with D possibly TRBD1 on 6 matching bases. The germline CDR1 and CDR2 sequences are SGHDT and YYEEEE. This CDR3 has 14 amino acids. Trimming took off 0 bases at V and 9 bases at J, with 13 bases between the two ends. CDR3 amino acids: CASSLGGGASPQHF. CDR3 nucleotides: TGTGCCAGCAGCTTGGGCGGGGGGGCCTCGCCCCAGCATTTT.

This rearrangement joins TRBV7-2 to TRBJ1-1; TRBD1 matches at 8 bases. This CDR3 contains 13 residues. Trimming at V came to 0 bases and at J to 7 bases, leaving 1 base not matched to a gene. Germline values: CDR1 SGHTA, CDR2 FQGNSA. The CDR3 region has the DNA TGTGCCAGCAGCTTAGCCAGGGGGCTTGAAGCTTTCTTT. Its translation: CASSLARGLEAFF. The variable domain in full, completed from reference TRBV7-2 and TRBJ1-1, reads GAGVSQSPSNKVTEKGKDVELRCDPISGHTALYWYRQSLGQGLEFLIYFQGNSAPDKSGLPSDRFSAERTGGSVSTLTIQRTQQEDSAVYLCASSLARGLEAFFGQGTRLTVV.

The V gene is TRBV7-2, the J gene TRBJ2-2; D not certain. This CDR3 spans 12 amino acids. V shed 5 bases and J shed 8 bases, with 9 bases lying between them. CDR1 and CDR2 from the germline V gene are SGHTA and FQGNSA. The CDR3 region is CASSENLGELFF. CDR3 nucleotide sequence: TGTGCCAGCAGCGAGAATTTGGGGGAGCTGTTTTTT.

The chain recombines TRBV5-5 with TRBJ2-7; D unresolved. Germline CDR1 is SGHKS and CDR2 is YYEKEE (reference sequence). Trimming left V 1 base short and J 0 bases short, with 8 bases between. This CDR3 is 14 amino acids long. Here the CDR3 reads CASSLFASSYEQYF. CDR3 DNA sequence: TGTGCCAGCAGCTTGTTTGCTAGCTCCTACGAGCAGTACTTC.

The rearrangement joins TRBV3-1 (or the pseudogene TRBV3-2) to TRBJ2-6; TRBD1 agrees at 7 bases. From germline, CDR1 is LGHDT and CDR2 YNNKEL (reference sequence). The CDR3 spans 18 residues. Trimming cost V 4 bases and J 1 base; bases outside gene matches: 10. The CDR3 DNA sequence: TGTGCCAGCAGCCGGACAGGTCGTGCACCATCTGGGGCCAACGTCCTGACTTTC. Translation gives CASSRTGRAPSGANVLTF.

This clone was seen more than once but under ten times. This chain connects TRBV5-4 to TRBJ2-1; the D gene is possibly TRBD2 (5 bases). Trimming pared 2 bases from V and 0 bases from J, leaving 12 bases between. The CDR3 covers 16 residues. CDR1 is SGHNT, CDR2 YYREEE, per germline (reference sequence). The CDR3 loop reads CASSFSRVSSYNEQFF. CDR3 DNA: TGTGCCAGCAGCTTTTCGAGGGTAAGCTCCTACAATGAGCAGTTCTTC.